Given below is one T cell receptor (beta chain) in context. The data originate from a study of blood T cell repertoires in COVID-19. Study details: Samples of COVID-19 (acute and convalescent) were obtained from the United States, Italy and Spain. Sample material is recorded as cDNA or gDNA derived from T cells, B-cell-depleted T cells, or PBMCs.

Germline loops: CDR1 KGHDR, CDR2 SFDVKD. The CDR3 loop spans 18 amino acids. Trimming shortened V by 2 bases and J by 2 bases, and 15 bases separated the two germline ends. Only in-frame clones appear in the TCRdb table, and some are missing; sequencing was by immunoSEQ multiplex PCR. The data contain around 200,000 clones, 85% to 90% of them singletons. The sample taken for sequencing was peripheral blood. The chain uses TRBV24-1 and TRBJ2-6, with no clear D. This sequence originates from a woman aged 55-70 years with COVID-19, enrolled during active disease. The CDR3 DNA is TGTGCCACCAGTGATTCACCGACGGGTCTAGCTGGGGCCAACGTCCTGACTTTC. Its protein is CATSDSPTGLAGANVLTF.